Listed here are 27 T cell receptor beta chains from one sample, sequenced in a study of human T cells and chemical hapten exposure. TCRdb re-called the 5' RACE reads with MiXCR, one entry per CDR3 protein. The table has 110,000 to 150,000 distinct CDR3 sequences, around 4% seen once. The template was total RNA from unfractionated whole blood. These receptors all come from a female donor in good health.

This clonotype was seen many times. J is TRBJ1-3 and V is TRBV5-4; D perhaps matches TRBD1 (5 bases). CDR1 SGHNT and CDR2 YYREEE come from the germline V gene (reference sequence). The CDR3 has 16 residues. The V end lost 3 bases, the J end lost 3 bases, and 16 bases lay between the germline ends. CDR3: CASSSRGGVLGNTIYF. CDR3 nucleotide sequence: TGTGCCAGCAGCTCTAGAGGAGGGGTCCTTGGAAACACCATATATTTT.

At least ten counts were recorded for this clonotype. The rearrangement joins TRBV7-2 to TRBJ2-7; the D is unclear. Trimming shortened V by 5 bases and J by 6 bases, and 11 bases separated the two germline ends. CDR3 length: 12 amino acids. CDR1 is SGHTA, CDR2 FQGNSA, per germline. The CDR3 DNA reads as TGTGCCAGCAGCCCCAGAGCGCGCGAGCAGTACTTC. The encoded protein is CASSPRAREQYF. Full variable domain (remainder filled in from reference TRBV7-2 and TRBJ2-7): GAGVSQSPSNKVTEKGKDVELRCDPISGHTALYWYRQSLGQGLEFLIYFQGNSAPDKSGLPSDRFSAERTGGSVSTLTIQRTQQEDSAVYLCASSPRAREQYFGPGTRLTVT.

This clonotype has only a few counts. CDR3 nucleotide sequence: TGCAGTGCTAGAGATCACGCAGATACGCAGTATTTT. This sequence encodes CSARDHADTQYF. The chain carries TRBV20-1 and TRBJ2-3; the D is unclear. This CDR3 region has 12 residues. Germline values: CDR1 DFQATT, CDR2 SNEGSKA (reference sequence). The V gene lost 0 bases and the J gene lost 4 bases, with 5 bases spanning the gap.

Ten or more counts support this clonotype. The chain has TRBV5-4 and TRBJ1-5, with D tentatively TRBD1 (5 bases). Germline loops: CDR1 SGHNT, CDR2 YYREEE (reference sequence). V lost 1 base, J lost 5 bases, and 13 bases lay in between. The CDR3 extends over 15 amino acids. The CDR3, as DNA: TGTGCCAGCAGCTTGATGGGCCAGGGAGATCAGCCCCAGCATTTT. Amino acids: CASSLMGQGDQPQHF.

In this sample, this clonotype turned up a few times. The genes are TRBV20-1 and TRBJ1-5, with D hard to call. Germline CDR1 reads DFQATT; CDR2 reads SNEGSKA (reference sequence). The CDR3 runs 17 residues. V was pared by 2 bases and J by 2 bases, with 19 bases between. The CDR3 region is CSARPLSGVRGNQPQHF. The CDR3 DNA reads as TGCAGTGCTAGACCCCTTAGTGGCGTCCGGGGCAATCAGCCCCAGCATTTT.

This clonotype came up many times. This chain links TRBV4-2 with TRBJ2-1; 12 nucleotides agree with TRBD1. The V and J ends lost 4 bases and 10 bases, in that order; junction bases with no gene match: 8. CDR1 and CDR2 from the germline V gene are LGHNA and YNFKEQ. The CDR3 spans 15 residues. In DNA form, the CDR3 reads TGTGCCAGCAGCCTGACGGGGACAGGGGGCCGAGAGCAGTTCTTC. Amino acids: CASSLTGTGGREQFF.

Many counts were recorded for this clonotype. V gene TRBV12-3 or TRBV12-4 combines with J gene TRBJ2-2; 7 bases are a match to TRBD2. This CDR3 contains 15 residues. Trimming cost V 7 bases and J 0 bases; bases outside gene matches: 5. CDR3 sequence reads: CASTVAGTNTGELFF. In DNA form, the CDR3 reads TGTGCCAGCACCGTAGCGGGCACGAACACCGGGGAGCTGTTTTTT.

This clonotype was picked up many times. The V call is TRBV12-3 or TRBV12-4, the J call TRBJ2-7; D remains ambiguous. V was cut by 5 bases and J by 5 bases, with 13 bases left in between. The CDR3 is 13 residues long. The CDR3 region has the DNA TGTGCCAGCAGTCTGGGTGGATATGACGAGCAGTACTTC. Amino acids: CASSLGGYDEQYF.

The chain is built from TRBV29-1 and TRBJ2-7, with no clear D. Per germline, CDR1 SQVTM and CDR2 ANQGSEA. V was shortened by 2 bases and J by 2 bases, with 7 bases between the two germline ends. CDR3 length: 12 amino acids. This chain's CDR3 is CSVELGAYEQYF. The DNA for the CDR3 is TGCAGCGTTGAACTTGGGGCCTACGAGCAGTACTTC.

This clonotype was picked up many times. This chain links TRBV20-1 with TRBJ1-6; maybe TRBD1 (5 bases). The CDR3 loop spans 16 amino acids. Germline CDR1 and CDR2: DFQATT and SNEGSKA (reference sequence). V was pared by 1 base and J by 4 bases, with 14 bases between. CDR3 region: CSARGFQGYYNSPLHF. The CDR3 DNA reads TGCAGTGCTAGAGGCTTTCAGGGATATTATAATTCACCCCTCCACTTT.

Many counts were recorded for this clonotype. The rearrangement uses TRBV3-1 and TRBJ2-1, with D maybe TRBD1 (6 bases). The CDR3 spans 13 residues. Germline V lookup: CDR1 LGHDT, CDR2 YNNKEL (reference sequence). Trimming shortened V by 2 bases and J by 9 bases, and 11 bases separated the two germline ends. This chain's CDR3 is CASSQNRVSEQFF. DNA of the CDR3: TGTGCCAGCAGCCAAAACAGGGTGAGTGAGCAGTTCTTC.

This clonotype was observed at least ten times. CDR3 in DNA: TGTGCCAGCAGTGGGGGGTTCTCTGAAGCTTTCTTT. This gives the protein CASSGGFSEAFF. The chain couples TRBV2 to TRBJ1-1, with D maybe TRBD1 (5 bases). Germline loops: CDR1 SNHLY, CDR2 FYNNEI. The V end was cut by 4 bases, the J end by 6 bases, with 9 bases between. The length of the CDR3 is 12 residues.

This clonotype was observed a few times. V and J are TRBV4-2 and TRBJ2-7; D is uncertain. There are 13 residues in the CDR3. Germline V gene data show CDR1 as LGHNA and CDR2 as YNFKEQ. Trimming left V 6 bases short and J 2 bases short, with 11 bases between. CDR3: CASRLHFAYEQYF. Here the CDR3 DNA reads TGTGCCAGCAGACTGCATTTTGCCTACGAGCAGTACTTC.

This clonotype came up many times. The gene calls are TRBV28 and TRBJ1-5; TRBD1 might be the D (6 bases). V lost 6 bases and J lost 2, with 17 bases in between. The CDR3 has 16 amino acids. Germline V gene lookup returns CDR1 MDHEN and CDR2 SYDVKM. In DNA, the CDR3 is TGTGCCAGCAGCTGGGGGGCTCGGGGCGGCAATCAGCCCCAGCATTTT. Translated: CASSWGARGGNQPQHF.

This clonotype was found many times. This sequence joins TRBV2 and TRBJ2-7; TRBD2 might be the D (5 bases). CDR3 length equals 13 residues. V was cut by 4 bases and J by 7 bases, with 14 bases left in between. Germline lookup yields CDR1 SNHLY and CDR2 FYNNEI. CDR3: CASSVMGSGEQYF. The CDR3 region has the DNA TGTGCCAGCAGTGTAATGGGCTCGGGGGAGCAGTACTTC.

This clonotype was seen ten or more times. This chain joins TRBV13 and TRBJ1-4; 11 bases fit TRBD1. V gave up 5 bases and J gave up 0 bases; unmatched junction bases: 5. CDR1 PRHDT and CDR2 FYEKMQ come from the germline V gene (reference sequence). The length of the CDR3 is 17 residues. CDR3 coding DNA: TGTGCCAGCAGCCGGACAGGGGGCCTCGCAACTAATGAAAAACTGTTTTTT. Protein: CASSRTGGLATNEKLFF. Full variable domain (missing parts from reference TRBV13 and TRBJ1-4): AAGVIQSPRHLIKEKRETATLKCYPIPRHDTVYWYQQGPGQDPQFLISFYEKMQSDKGSIPDRFSAQQFSDYHSELNMSSLELGDSALYFCASSRTGGLATNEKLFFGSGTQLSVL.

J is TRBJ1-2 and V is TRBV12-3 or TRBV12-4, with D tentatively TRBD1 (6 bases). V was shortened by 6 bases and J by 6 bases, with 14 bases between the two germline ends. The CDR3 totals 13 residues. The CDR3 coding sequence is TGTGCCAGCAGCCAGACAGGACCCGATGGCTACACCTTC. It yields the protein CASSQTGPDGYTF.

This clonotype came up a few times. The CDR3 DNA follows: TGTGCCAGCAGCCCCTCCGGGACAGTCGACAATGAGCAGTTCTTC. Amino acid sequence: CASSPSGTVDNEQFF. The genes are TRBV7-9 and TRBJ2-1; TRBD1 matches at 7 bases. In germline, CDR1 is SEHNR, CDR2 FQNEAQ (reference sequence). This CDR3 comprises 15 residues. The V gene end was trimmed by 5 bases and the J gene end by 5 bases; junction bases not matched to a gene: 9.

This clonotype was observed many times. V usage is TRBV7-6 and J usage is TRBJ2-5; D not resolved. The germline V and J ends were trimmed by 5 bases and 0 bases, with 13 bases remaining between them. CDR1 and CDR2 (germline): SGHVS, FNYEAQ. The CDR3 is 15 residues long. The CDR3 protein is CASSHSSFNQETQYF. In nucleotides, the CDR3 is TGTGCCAGCAGCCACAGTTCCTTCAACCAAGAGACCCAGTACTTC.

This clonotype has ten or more counts. The chain has TRBV12-3 or TRBV12-4 and TRBJ1-2; D gene uncertain. The length of the CDR3 is 17 residues. The V and J ends lost 2 bases and 3 bases respectively, with 19 bases between them. CDR3 loop: CASSLKWTSYGDYGYTF. In DNA form, the CDR3 reads TGTGCCAGCAGTTTAAAGTGGACCTCCTATGGGGACTATGGCTACACCTTC.

This clonotype showed up many times. J is TRBJ2-1 and V is TRBV3-1; D may correspond to TRBD1 or TRBD2 (6 bases each). The CDR3 loop spans 14 amino acids. Germline-derived CDR1 and CDR2 are LGHDT and YNNKEL (reference sequence). The germline V and J ends were trimmed by 3 bases and 8 bases, with 14 bases remaining between them. The CDR3 bases are TGTGCCAGCAGCCAGGGGGCGGGATACGATGAGCAGTTCTTC. Amino acids: CASSQGAGYDEQFF.

The sample holds many counts of this clonotype. The CDR3, as DNA: TGTGCCAGCAGCCAAGGAGGAGGGACTAATGAAAAACTGTTTTTT. Residues: CASSQGGGTNEKLFF. V is TRBV3-1 and J is TRBJ1-4; D gene ambiguous. V was clipped by 1 base and J by 2 bases, with 8 bases between them. Germline CDR1 is LGHDT and CDR2 is YNNKEL (reference sequence). This CDR3 contains 15 residues.

The sample holds a few counts of this clonotype. The gene calls are TRBV7-2 and TRBJ2-1; 8 nucleotides line up with TRBD2. From germline, CDR1 is SGHTA and CDR2 FQGNSA. J lost 3 bases, V lost 5 bases, and 6 bases had no gene match. This CDR3 has 15 residues. In DNA form, the CDR3 reads TGTGCCAGCAGCCCTGGGCGGGGGGTCTACAATGAGCAGTTCTTC. Protein sequence: CASSPGRGVYNEQFF.

This clonotype was seen ten or more times. The chain employs TRBV7-2 and TRBJ2-1, with 10 nucleotides matching TRBD1. This CDR3 comprises 15 residues. V shed 6 bases and J 8 bases; nucleotides not matched to a gene: 10. CDR1 is SGHTA, CDR2 FQGNSA, per germline. The CDR3 sequence is CASSFDRGRIYEQFF. The CDR3 DNA is TGTGCCAGCAGTTTCGACAGGGGGCGCATTTATGAGCAGTTCTTC.

This clonotype was seen many times. V and J are TRBV5-4 and TRBJ2-7; 7 positions agree with TRBD1. The germline gives CDR1 SGHNT, CDR2 YYREEE (reference sequence). The V segment lost 4 bases and the J segment 2 bases; nucleotides outside the gene matches: 12. This CDR3 spans 16 amino acids. The CDR3, as DNA: TGTGCCAGCAGCCCTCTCAGGACAGGCCCTACCTACGAGCAGTACTTC. Protein product: CASSPLRTGPTYEQYF.

This clonotype was observed many times. This chain connects TRBV7-6 to TRBJ2-1; D is ambiguous. V lost 6 bases, J lost 7 bases, and 7 bases lay in between. CDR3 length: 11 residues. Per the germline V gene, CDR1 is SGHVS and CDR2 is FNYEAQ. CDR3 sequence reads: CASSSENEQFF. The CDR3 DNA reads TGTGCCAGCAGTTCGGAGAATGAGCAGTTCTTC.

The table lists this clonotype with many counts. This chain's CDR3 is CASRTLGQGAESSYNSPLHF. CDR3 DNA: TGTGCCAGCAGAACCTTGGGACAGGGGGCCGAAAGCTCCTATAATTCACCCCTCCACTTT. V gene TRBV27 combines with J gene TRBJ1-6, with 12 nucleotides matching TRBD1. The length of the CDR3 is 20 residues. The V gene end was trimmed by 6 bases and the J gene end by 0 bases; junction bases not matched to a gene: 12. CDR1 and CDR2 from the germline V gene are MNHEY and SMNVEV (reference sequence).